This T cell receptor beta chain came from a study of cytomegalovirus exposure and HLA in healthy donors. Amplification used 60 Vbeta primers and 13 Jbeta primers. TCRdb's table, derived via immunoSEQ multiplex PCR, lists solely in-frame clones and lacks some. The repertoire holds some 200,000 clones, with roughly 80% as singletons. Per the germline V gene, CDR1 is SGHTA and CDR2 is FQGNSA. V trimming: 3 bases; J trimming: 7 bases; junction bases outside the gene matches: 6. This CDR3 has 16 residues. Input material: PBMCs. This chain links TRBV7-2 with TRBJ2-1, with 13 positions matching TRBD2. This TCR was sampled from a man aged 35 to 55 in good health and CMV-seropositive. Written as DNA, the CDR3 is TGTGCCAGCAGCTTCAGGGGACTAGCGGGGAGGAATGAGCAGTTCTTC. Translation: CASSFRGLAGRNEQFF.